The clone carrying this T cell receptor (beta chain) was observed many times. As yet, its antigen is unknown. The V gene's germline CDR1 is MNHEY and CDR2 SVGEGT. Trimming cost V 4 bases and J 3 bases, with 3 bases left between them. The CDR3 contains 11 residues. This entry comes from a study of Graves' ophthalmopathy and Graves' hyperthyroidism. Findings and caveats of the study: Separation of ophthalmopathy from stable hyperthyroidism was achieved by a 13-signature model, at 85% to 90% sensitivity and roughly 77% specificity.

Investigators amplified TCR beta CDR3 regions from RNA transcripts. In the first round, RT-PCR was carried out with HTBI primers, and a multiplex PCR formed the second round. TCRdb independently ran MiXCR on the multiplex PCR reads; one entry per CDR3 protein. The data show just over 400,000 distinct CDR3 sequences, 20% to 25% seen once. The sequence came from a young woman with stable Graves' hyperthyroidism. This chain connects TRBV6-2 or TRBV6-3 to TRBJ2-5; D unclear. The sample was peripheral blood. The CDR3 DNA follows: TGTGCCAGCAGTTTCAAAGAGACCCAGTACTTC. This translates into CASSFKETQYF.